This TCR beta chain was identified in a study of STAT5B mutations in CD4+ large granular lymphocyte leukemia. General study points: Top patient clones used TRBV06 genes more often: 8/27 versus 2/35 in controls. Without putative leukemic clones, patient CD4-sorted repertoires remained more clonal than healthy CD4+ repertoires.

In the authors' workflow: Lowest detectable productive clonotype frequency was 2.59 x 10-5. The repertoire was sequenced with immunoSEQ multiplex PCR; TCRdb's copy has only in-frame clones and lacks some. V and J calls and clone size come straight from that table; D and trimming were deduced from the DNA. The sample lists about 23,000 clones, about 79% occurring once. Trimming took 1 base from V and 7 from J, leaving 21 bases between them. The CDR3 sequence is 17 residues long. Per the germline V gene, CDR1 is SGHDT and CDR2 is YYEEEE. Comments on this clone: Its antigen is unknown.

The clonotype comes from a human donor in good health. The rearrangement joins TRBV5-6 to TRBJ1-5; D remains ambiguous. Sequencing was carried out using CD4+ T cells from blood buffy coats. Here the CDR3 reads CASSLSPMTPESQPQHF. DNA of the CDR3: TGTGCCAGCAGCTTGTCGCCGATGACTCCAGAATCCCAGCCCCAGCATTTT.